This TCR beta chain was obtained from a study of shared clonotypes between healthy human individuals. Across the study: Participating donors consisted of a couple of women and a few men aged 18 to 49.

The assay was carried out at the deep level. Generated by immunoSEQ multiplex PCR, the TCRdb table keeps only in-frame clones and is missing some. The sample lists about 2.3 million clones, 85% to 95% occurring once. Study observations and caveats: The four-donor shared clonotypes exceeded non-shared clonotypes in generation probability, with non-shared ones scoring lower.

Donors, without exception, were Caucasian adults residing in Nashville, Tennessee. Trimming left V 4 bases short and J 10 bases short, with 18 bases between. CDR1 SGHRS and CDR2 YFSETQ come from the germline V gene. CDR3 length: 14 amino acids. This clone came up once. Antigen unknown. V and J are TRBV5-1 and TRBJ2-1; D is unclear. Sequencing was performed on naive CD4+ T cells from PBMCs. Subset of the sample: CD45RA+ positively selected. The TCR comes from a man younger than 35 in good health. Some clones in this sample may be carry-over from other donors' samples. The CDR3 bases are TGCGCCAGCAGCAGGATTTGGCTAACTCACGAGCAGTTCTTC. Protein product: CASSRIWLTHEQFF.